The 30 T cell receptor beta chains in this list originate from one sample, sequenced in a study of T-cell reconstitution after alpha-beta-depleted transplantation in children. Library preparation (for TCRbeta) was performed with unique molecular identifiers. In TCRdb, the PCR reads were re-called with MiXCR into one record per CDR3 protein. The sample includes nearly 350,000 distinct CDR3 sequences, under 20% of them seen just once. The source was PBMCs, mostly from graft donor cells, collected 360 days after TCRalphabeta/CD19-depleted stem cell transplant. These TCRs come from a male patient aged 2 to 10 who had a stem cell transplant for acute lymphoblastic leukemia, so the T cells may come from the graft donor.

This clonotype has a handful of counts. This sequence joins TRBV15 and TRBJ2-1, with TRBD2 matching over 7 bases. This CDR3 is 17 amino acids long. The V gene end was trimmed by 2 bases and the J gene end by 0 bases; junction bases not matched to a gene: 7. Per germline, CDR1 LNHNV and CDR2 YYDKDF (reference sequence). The CDR3 region has the DNA TGTGCCACCAGCAGATACACCGGGACTAACTCCTACAATGAGCAGTTCTTC. Translating gives CATSRYTGTNSYNEQFF.

The V call is TRBV14, the J call TRBJ2-3; 11 positions match TRBD2. CDR1 SGHDN and CDR2 FVKESK come from the germline V gene. Trimming took 3 bases from V and 6 from J; bases not matched to a gene: 14. The CDR3 runs to 18 residues. CDR3 loop: CASSHIPGTSGRWDTQYF. CDR3 DNA sequence: TGTGCCAGCAGCCATATCCCCGGGACTAGCGGCCGCTGGGATACGCAGTATTTT.

This sequence joins TRBV20-1 and TRBJ2-1; 8 bases agree with TRBD2. The J segment lost 5 bases and the V segment lost 5 bases, leaving 8 bases of the junction unmatched. The CDR3 loop spans 14 amino acids. Per the germline V gene, CDR1 is DFQATT and CDR2 is SNEGSKA (reference sequence). The CDR3 nucleotides are TGCAGTGCTTGCGGGACTAGTGTCCACAATGAGCAGTTCTTC. This sequence encodes CSACGTSVHNEQFF.

The chain carries TRBV6-5 and TRBJ1-1, with TRBD1 as a possible D gene (5 bases). Germline loops: CDR1 MNHEY, CDR2 SVGAGI. The CDR3 has 16 amino acids. Trimming took off 4 bases at V and 2 bases at J, with 17 bases between the two ends. The CDR3 region is CASSSPGALKNTEAFF. CDR3 sequence (DNA): TGTGCCAGCAGTTCTCCCGGGGCATTAAAAAACACTGAAGCTTTCTTT.

This clonotype was seen many times. V and J are TRBV12-5 and TRBJ2-6; D perhaps matches TRBD1 (6 bases). Trimming removed 6 bases from V and 0 bases from J, with 9 bases in between. CDR1 is LGHNT, CDR2 FRNRAP, per germline. This CDR3 contains 15 residues. CDR3 nucleotides: TGTGCTAGTGGATCGGACAGCTCTGGGGCCAACGTCCTGACTTTC. As protein: CASGSDSSGANVLTF. Using reference TRBV12-5 and TRBJ2-6 for the parts outside the CDR3, the full variable domain is DARVTQTPRHKVTEMGQEVTMRCQPILGHNTVFWYRQTMMQGLELLAYFRNRAPLDDSGMPKDRFSAEMPDATLATLKIQPSEPRDSAVYFCASGSDSSGANVLTFGAGSRLTVL.

This clonotype was seen repeatedly, ten times or more. In nucleotides, the CDR3 is TGCGCCAGCAGCGCCTCCGGGACACGCCAAGAGACCCAGTACTTC. It encodes CASSASGTRQETQYF. The genes are TRBV5-1 and TRBJ2-5, with D maybe TRBD1 (6 bases). From germline, CDR1 is SGHRS and CDR2 YFSETQ. The CDR3 is 15 amino acids. The ends were cut back, 4 bases at V and 1 base at J, with 14 bases in the middle.

A few counts support this clonotype. V is TRBV30 and J is TRBJ2-7, with 11 bases lining up with TRBD2. Losses at the gene ends were 0 bases for V and 0 bases for J; bases not matched to a gene: 10. The germline gives CDR1 GTSNPN, CDR2 SVGIG (reference sequence). The CDR3 consists of 18 residues. CDR3 residues: CAWSVPLAGELFSYEQYF. CDR3 nucleotide sequence: TGTGCCTGGAGTGTCCCACTAGCGGGGGAACTTTTCTCCTACGAGCAGTACTTC. Filled out from reference TRBV30 and TRBJ2-7, the complete variable domain reads SQTIHQWPATLVQPVGSPLSLECTVEGTSNPNLYWYRQAAGRGLQLLFYSVGIGQISSEVPQNLSASRPQDRQFILSSKKLLLSDSGFYLCAWSVPLAGELFSYEQYFGPGTRLTVT.

The chain couples TRBV9 to TRBJ2-5; possibly TRBD1 or TRBD2 for D (5 bases each). The length of the CDR3 is 14 residues. From germline, CDR1 is SGDLS and CDR2 YYNGEE. Trimming cost V 0 bases and J 5 bases, with 11 bases left between them. CDR3 DNA: TGTGCCAGCAGCGTAGCCGGGGCGCGGGAGACCCAGTACTTC. This translates into CASSVAGARETQYF.

There are a few counts of this clonotype. The rearrangement joins TRBV4-1 to TRBJ2-1, with D unresolved. Germline V gene sequence: CDR1 MGHRA, CDR2 YSYEKL. Trimming removed 2 bases at V and 2 bases at J, with 7 bases between. This CDR3 region has 14 residues. CDR3 amino acids: CASSQLGTYNEQFF. CDR3 bases: TGCGCCAGCAGCCAACTAGGTACCTACAATGAGCAGTTCTTC.

This sequence joins TRBV12-3 or TRBV12-4 and TRBJ1-1; D gene ambiguous. Trimming removed 5 bases at V and 5 bases at J, with 15 bases between. The CDR3 is 14 residues long. The DNA of the CDR3 is TGTGCCAGCAGTCTAGTATACAAGGGAACTGAAGCTTTCTTT. This translates into CASSLVYKGTEAFF.

This clonotype was seen at least ten times. The chain couples TRBV11-3 to TRBJ2-1; TRBD1 or TRBD2 may be the D gene (6 bases each). V was cut by 5 bases and J by 2 bases, with 13 bases left in between. Germline lookup yields CDR1 SGHNT and CDR2 YENEEA. The CDR3 has 15 residues. The CDR3 DNA reads TGTGCCAGCAGCCAAGTGGGGGGCCCCTACAATGAGCAGTTCTTC. Residues: CASSQVGGPYNEQFF.

V gene TRBV5-5 combines with J gene TRBJ2-6; D is unclear. The CDR3 sequence is 15 residues long. With 1 base removed from V and 2 bases from J, the gap between germline ends came to 7 bases. Germline V lookup: CDR1 SGHKS, CDR2 YYEKEE (reference sequence). Written as DNA, the CDR3 is TGTGCCAGCAGCTTGCTGTGGGCTGGGGCCAACGTCCTGACTTTC. Translated, it gives CASSLLWAGANVLTF.

This clonotype was observed a few times. The V call is TRBV10-3, the J call TRBJ2-1; a possible D gene is TRBD2 (6 bases). This CDR3 spans 15 amino acids. The V gene's germline CDR1 is ENHRY and CDR2 SYGVKD. Trimming took off 10 bases at V and 10 bases at J, with 26 bases between the two ends. The CDR3 sequence is CATAEASVGVREQFF. The CDR3 nucleotides are TGTGCCACCGCCGAGGCTAGCGTAGGGGTTAGGGAGCAGTTCTTC.

This clonotype showed up just a few times. The rearrangement links TRBV3-1 to TRBJ2-7, with 12 bases fitting TRBD2. CDR1 is LGHDT, CDR2 YNNKEL, per germline (reference sequence). The CDR3 has 15 amino acids. The ends lost 4 bases at V and 11 bases at J; junction bases unmatched: 12. CDR3 sequence reads: CASSPGLAGVGGEYF. DNA for the CDR3: TGTGCCAGCAGCCCGGGACTAGCGGGTGTTGGGGGTGAGTACTTC.

This clonotype was seen only a few times. The chain has TRBV30 and TRBJ2-1, with D perhaps TRBD2 (7 bases). Germline assignment: CDR1 GTSNPN and CDR2 SVGIG (reference sequence). The CDR3 is 14 residues long. Trimming left V 4 bases short and J 6 bases short, with 16 bases between. The CDR3 loop is CAWTRGAGFNEQFF. CDR3 bases: TGTGCCTGGACTCGGGGGGCGGGATTCAATGAGCAGTTCTTC.

The sample holds a few counts of this clonotype. The rearrangement joins TRBV4-1 to TRBJ1-6; a weak D match, TRBD1 (5 bases). CDR3 length: 16 residues. Trimming removed 0 bases from V and 9 bases from J, with 15 bases in between. Germline CDR1 reads MGHRA; CDR2 reads YSYEKL. The CDR3 coding sequence is TGCGCCAGCAGCCAAGATCCCGACAGACGAAGTTCACCCCTCCACTTT. Amino acid sequence: CASSQDPDRRSSPLHF.

This clonotype was counted a few times. The gene calls are TRBV10-1 and TRBJ2-1; D could derive from TRBD1 or TRBD2 (6 bases each). CDR3 size: 16 residues. Germline assignment: CDR1 WNHNN and CDR2 SYGVQD (reference sequence). The V end was cut by 5 bases, the J end by 2 bases, with 16 bases between. The CDR3 loop reads CASSKEGGPAYNEQFF. The CDR3 coding sequence is TGCGCCAGCAGTAAGGAAGGGGGGCCGGCCTACAATGAGCAGTTCTTC.

The rearrangement uses TRBV4-3 and TRBJ1-5; unclear D gene. CDR1 LGHNA and CDR2 YSLEER come from the germline V gene. The V end lost 0 bases, the J end lost 2 bases, and 8 bases lay between the germline ends. This CDR3 contains 15 residues. The CDR3 sequence: CASSQEWLGNQPQHF. The CDR3 DNA follows: TGCGCCAGCAGCCAAGAGTGGTTAGGCAATCAGCCCCAGCATTTT.

This chain links TRBV6-2 or TRBV6-3 with TRBJ2-1; D unclear. Trimming stripped 7 bases from V and 0 bases from J, with 10 bases between. Germline V gives CDR1 MNHEY, CDR2 SVGEGT. The CDR3 spans 14 residues. CDR3 nucleotide sequence: TGTGCCAGCAAGGATGGCGGCTCCTACAATGAGCAGTTCTTC. This translates into CASKDGGSYNEQFF.

The V and J genes are TRBV6-2 or TRBV6-3 and TRBJ2-7; TRBD2 aligns across 9 bases. CDR1 and CDR2 (germline): MNHEY, SVGEGT. The CDR3 length is 19 residues. The trim removed 2 bases at V and 7 bases at J, leaving 21 bases unmatched. For the CDR3, the DNA is TGTGCCAGCAGTTACCGCCTCCCGACTCGACTAGCGGAACGCTCGGAGCAGTACTTC. Translation: CASSYRLPTRLAERSEQYF.

This clonotype was counted many times. The chain recombines TRBV4-3 with TRBJ2-5, with D possibly being TRBD1 or TRBD2 (5 bases each). Per germline, CDR1 LGHNA and CDR2 YSLEER. The CDR3 spans 14 residues. Trimming left V 0 bases short and J 7 bases short, with 12 bases between. The CDR3 reads CASSQEFIGGTQYF. CDR3 nucleotides: TGCGCCAGCAGCCAAGAGTTTATTGGGGGGACCCAGTACTTC.

In this sample, this clonotype turned up many times. In DNA, the CDR3 is TGTGCCAGCAGTCGACTTTTGACCTACAATGAGCAGTTCTTC. Translating it yields CASSRLLTYNEQFF. The chain joins TRBV28 to TRBJ2-1; D remains unclear. The CDR3 runs to 14 residues. Germline V gene data show CDR1 as MDHEN and CDR2 as SYDVKM. V was clipped by 5 bases and J by 2 bases, with 10 bases between them. Drawing the rest from reference TRBV28 and TRBJ2-1, the complete variable domain is DVKVTQSSRYLVKRTGEKVFLECVQDMDHENMFWYRQDPGLGLRLIYFSYDVKMKEKGDIPEGYSVSREKKERFSLILESASTNQTSMYLCASSRLLTYNEQFFGPGTRLTVL.

As DNA, the CDR3 is TGTGCCAGCAGTCTCCTACTAACCCAGTACTTC. It specifies CASSLLLTQYF. The chain links TRBV28 to TRBJ2-5; D remains ambiguous. V lost 5 bases, J lost 8 bases, and 9 bases lay in between. Germline V gene data show CDR1 as MDHEN and CDR2 as SYDVKM. The CDR3 has 11 amino acids.

This clonotype was detected a few times. The chain uses TRBV28 and TRBJ2-6, with D unresolved. Germline V gene data show CDR1 as MDHEN and CDR2 as SYDVKM. This CDR3 comprises 15 residues. V gave up 7 bases and J gave up 0 bases, with 10 bases separating them. CDR3 coding DNA: TGTGCCAGCACTAAACCCTACTCTGGGGCCAACGTCCTGACTTTC. Translating gives CASTKPYSGANVLTF.

As DNA, the CDR3 is TGCGCCAGCAGCCAAAGGCAGGCGCAAGAGACCCAGTACTTC. It translates to CASSQRQAQETQYF. The chain uses TRBV4-1 and TRBJ2-5, with no clear D. The ends were cut back, 2 bases at V and 2 bases at J, with 9 bases in the middle. Germline-derived CDR1 and CDR2 are MGHRA and YSYEKL. This CDR3 comprises 14 residues.

This clonotype was detected many times. J is TRBJ1-5 and V is TRBV6-1; no definite D call. There are 14 residues in the CDR3. The germline V gene has CDR1 MNHNS and CDR2 SASEGT. The germline V and J ends were trimmed by 8 bases and 2 bases, with 13 bases remaining between them. CDR3 DNA sequence: TGTGCCAGCGAGGCGGCGGCCCGCAATCAGCCCCAGCATTTT. Its protein is CASEAAARNQPQHF.

This clonotype was observed a handful of times. The chain uses TRBV6-5 and TRBJ2-7, with D possibly matching TRBD1 (5 bases). Trimming stripped 0 bases from V and 5 bases from J, with 14 bases between. The CDR3 is 15 amino acids. Germline V CDR1 and CDR2: MNHEY, SVGAGI. CDR3 DNA sequence: TGTGCCAGCAGTTACTCGGCTATTCAGGGAAACGAGCAGTACTTC. This codes for CASSYSAIQGNEQYF.

The chain combines TRBV12-3 or TRBV12-4 with TRBJ2-1; 7 bases map to TRBD2. The J segment lost 8 bases and the V segment lost 5 bases, leaving 3 bases of the junction unmatched. The CDR3 consists of 12 residues. DNA of the CDR3: TGTGCCAGCAGTCCGGCGGGAGATGAGCAGTTCTTC. It encodes CASSPAGDEQFF.

This clonotype was found many times. The J gene is TRBJ2-7, the V gene TRBV25-1; 7 positions match TRBD1. V lost 7 bases, J lost 2 bases, and 8 bases stayed unmatched. CDR1 MGHDK and CDR2 SYGVNS come from the germline V gene. The length of the CDR3 is 14 residues. The CDR3 DNA follows: TGTGCCAGCACCCCTAGACAGGGTGCCTACGAGCAGTACTTC. It specifies CASTPRQGAYEQYF.

The chain has TRBV28 and TRBJ2-1; D not resolved. The V gene lost 5 bases and the J gene lost 11 bases, with 10 bases spanning the gap. Germline-derived CDR1 and CDR2 are MDHEN and SYDVKM. The CDR3 spans 11 residues. CDR3: CASSQNPKQFF. For the CDR3, the DNA is TGTGCCAGCAGTCAAAACCCGAAGCAGTTCTTC.